One sample yielded the 18 T cell receptor beta chains listed below, sequenced in a study of a mutant IDH1 vaccine in newly diagnosed glioma. Their cognate antigens are unknown. Using immunoSEQ multiplex PCR, the repertoire was profiled, and TCRdb retains in-frame clones only, with some absent. The table shows some 130,000 clones, with roughly 75% occurring only once. Time point defined: week 11, during vaccination. Vaccination comprised doses that each held 300 ug of mutant IDH1 20-mer peptide, plus topical imiquimod. Sequencing used PBMCs, obtained from a glioma patient whose treatment included an IDH1 peptide vaccine. These receptors originate from a man aged 40-49 years with glioma.

V usage is TRBV7-9 and J usage is TRBJ2-3; possible D gene TRBD1, 6 bases. Germline lookup yields CDR1 SEHNR and CDR2 FQNEAQ (reference sequence). The CDR3 is made up of 16 amino acids. Deletions cut 5 bases from V and 5 bases from J, with 20 bases between. The CDR3 DNA sequence: TGTGCCAGCAGCCGAGGGTCGGGACAAAGAGTAGATACGCAGTATTTT. Its protein is CASSRGSGQRVDTQYF.

This chain joins TRBV2 and TRBJ1-1; D not certain. Germline lookup yields CDR1 SNHLY and CDR2 FYNNEI. This CDR3 is built from 13 residues. V was clipped by 7 bases and J by 5 bases, with 14 bases between them. CDR3 in DNA: TGTGCCAGCACCGCCGAGGGTGGTACTGAAGCTTTCTTT. Protein sequence: CASTAEGGTEAFF.

As regards this clone: Additional DNA sequences in this sample encode the identical CDR3. The rearrangement uses TRBV6-5 and TRBJ2-5; TRBD2 aligns across 12 bases. Trimming removed 5 bases from V and 2 bases from J; junction bases left unmatched: 3. CDR3 length equals 15 residues. Germline loops: CDR1 MNHEY, CDR2 SVGAGI. DNA of the CDR3: TGTGCCAGCAGTAGGACTAGCGGGACTCAAGAGACCCAGTACTTC. Its protein product is CASSRTSGTQETQYF.

The chain employs TRBV30 and TRBJ2-7, with 9 bases fitting TRBD2. Germline V CDR1 and CDR2: GTSNPN, SVGIG (reference sequence). With 0 bases clipped from V and 4 bases from J, the junction kept 4 bases outside the gene matches. The CDR3 totals 14 residues. CDR3 loop: CAWSVGAGGYEQYF. The CDR3, as DNA: TGTGCCTGGAGTGTAGGGGCGGGAGGGTACGAGCAGTACTTC.

The genes are TRBV6-5 and TRBJ1-5, with D perhaps matching TRBD1 (5 bases). Per the germline V gene, CDR1 is MNHEY and CDR2 is SVGAGI. The CDR3 runs to 15 residues. Trimming took off 5 bases at V and 5 bases at J, with 16 bases between the two ends. CDR3 nucleotides: TGTGCCAGCAGTCGAACCGTGGGGGGGGATCAGCCCCAGCATTTT. It translates to CASSRTVGGDQPQHF.

The chain has TRBV28 and TRBJ2-7; 11 nucleotides line up with TRBD1. This CDR3 spans 16 amino acids. The germline V gene has CDR1 MDHEN and CDR2 SYDVKM. V trimming: 7 bases; J trimming: 0 bases; junction bases outside the gene matches: 8. CDR3 loop: CASTKRDRGISYEQYF. In DNA form, the CDR3 reads TGTGCCAGCACCAAACGGGACAGGGGGATCTCCTACGAGCAGTACTTC. The full variable domain, with the rest looked up from reference TRBV28 and TRBJ2-7, is DVKVTQSSRYLVKRTGEKVFLECVQDMDHENMFWYRQDPGLGLRLIYFSYDVKMKEKGDIPEGYSVSREKKERFSLILESASTNQTSMYLCASTKRDRGISYEQYFGPGTRLTVT.

The chain is built from TRBV2 and TRBJ2-1; D is possibly TRBD2 (6 bases). This CDR3 is built from 12 residues. Per the germline V gene, CDR1 is SNHLY and CDR2 is FYNNEI. Trimming cost V 3 bases and J 8 bases, with 8 bases left between them. The CDR3 reads CASSETSYEQFF. CDR3 DNA sequence: TGTGCCAGCAGTGAGACTAGTTATGAGCAGTTCTTC.

In its sample, this clone was seen once. The V gene is TRBV27, the J gene TRBJ1-6, with TRBD1 matching 9 bases. Germline CDR1 and CDR2: MNHEY and SMNVEV (reference sequence). The J segment lost 9 bases and the V segment lost 9 bases, leaving 3 bases of the junction unmatched. The CDR3 length is 12 residues. The CDR3: CASWDRVSPLHF. The DNA of the CDR3 is TGTGCCAGTTGGGACAGGGTTTCACCCCTCCACTTT.

The CDR3 sequence: CSVISGFLRVNTEAFF. The CDR3 DNA sequence: TGCAGCGTCATTAGCGGCTTTTTACGCGTGAACACTGAAGCTTTCTTT. The chain employs TRBV29-1 and TRBJ1-1; D unresolved. V lost 6 bases and J 0 bases, leaving 20 bases between the germline ends. The CDR3 is made up of 16 amino acids. The V gene's germline CDR1 is SQVTM and CDR2 ANQGSEA.

This clone was picked up one time. V gene TRBV5-5 combines with J gene TRBJ1-3, with TRBD1 matching over 9 bases. CDR1 is SGHKS, CDR2 YYEKEE, per germline (reference sequence). The CDR3 is 17 amino acids. V shed 1 base and J 4 bases; nucleotides not matched to a gene: 9. The CDR3 sequence is CASSLTGTGLGGNTIYF. CDR3 nucleotides: TGTGCCAGCAGCTTGACTGGGACAGGGCTAGGGGGAAACACCATATATTTT.

The V call is TRBV7-9, the J call TRBJ1-1; D might be TRBD1 (5 bases). Germline V lookup: CDR1 SEHNR, CDR2 FQNEAQ (reference sequence). This CDR3 contains 16 residues. V lost 2 bases and J 0 bases, leaving 13 bases between the germline ends. CDR3 bases: TGTGCCAGCAGCTTATGGGCGGCCAGGGTGAACACTGAAGCTTTCTTT. It translates to CASSLWAARVNTEAFF.

The chain links TRBV7-2 to TRBJ2-7; tentative D call: TRBD1 (5 bases). Trimming shortened V by 2 bases and J by 7 bases, and 6 bases separated the two germline ends. CDR3 length equals 11 residues. Germline V lookup: CDR1 SGHTA, CDR2 FQGNSA. CDR3 nucleotide sequence: TGTGCCAGCAGCTTAACAGGAGAGCAGTACTTC. It yields the protein CASSLTGEQYF.

The rearrangement uses TRBV28 and TRBJ2-1; D ambiguous. This CDR3 spans 15 amino acids. Germline values: CDR1 MDHEN, CDR2 SYDVKM. V was shortened by 1 base and J by 2 bases, with 9 bases between the two germline ends. This CDR3 is CASSLLSHPYNEQFF. CDR3 DNA sequence: TGTGCCAGCAGTTTATTAAGTCACCCCTACAATGAGCAGTTCTTC.

The chain recombines TRBV7-2 with TRBJ2-3, with unresolved D. The germline CDR1 and CDR2 sequences are SGHTA and FQGNSA. This CDR3 is 14 amino acids long. The V and J ends lost 0 bases and 3 bases respectively, with 7 bases between them. CDR3 bases: TGTGCCAGCAGCTTAGCGATGGGTACAGATACGCAGTATTTT. It yields the protein CASSLAMGTDTQYF.

A word on this clone: Other DNA sequences in the sample encode the same CDR3. The CDR3 spells CASSMGLNTEAFF. In nucleotides, the CDR3 is TGTGCCAGTAGTATGGGCCTGAACACTGAAGCTTTCTTT. V gene TRBV19 combines with J gene TRBJ1-1, with D hard to call. V lost 3 bases and J lost 0, with 5 bases in between. This CDR3 is built from 13 residues. CDR1 LNHDA and CDR2 SQIVND come from the germline V gene (reference sequence).

V gene TRBV6-5 combines with J gene TRBJ2-5, with TRBD2 matching over 7 bases. Judging by the DNA end, TRBJ2-7 fits better; the J call may be wrong. CDR1 MNHEY and CDR2 SVGAGI come from the germline V gene. The CDR3 contains 13 residues. The CDR3 nucleotides are TGTGCCAGCAGTGCGGCTAGCGGCTACGAGCAGTACTTC. This codes for CASSAASGYEQYF.

The genes are TRBV6-5 and TRBJ2-7, with D maybe TRBD2 (7 bases). Trimming pared 4 bases from V and 4 bases from J, leaving 17 bases between. Germline CDR1 and CDR2: MNHEY and SVGAGI. The CDR3 contains 15 residues. The CDR3, as DNA: TGTGCCAGCAGTTGGGAACGTGGGAGGGGGTACGAGCAGTACTTC. It yields the protein CASSWERGRGYEQYF.

Only one count was recorded for this clone. V and J are TRBV7-3 and TRBJ1-1; 9 bases are a match to TRBD1. The germline gives CDR1 SGHTA, CDR2 FQGTGA. The CDR3 runs 13 residues. Unmatched junction bases numbered 4, after V lost 5 bases and J lost 6 bases. CDR3 loop: CASSLQGASEAFF. The CDR3, as DNA: TGTGCCAGCAGCCTACAGGGGGCCTCTGAAGCTTTCTTT.